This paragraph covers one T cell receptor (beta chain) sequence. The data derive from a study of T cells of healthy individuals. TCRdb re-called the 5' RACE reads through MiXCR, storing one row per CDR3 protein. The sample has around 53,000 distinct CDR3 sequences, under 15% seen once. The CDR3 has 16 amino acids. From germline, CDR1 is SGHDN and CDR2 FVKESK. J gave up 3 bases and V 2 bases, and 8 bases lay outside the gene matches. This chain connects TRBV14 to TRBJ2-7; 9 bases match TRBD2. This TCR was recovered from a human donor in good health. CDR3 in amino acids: CASSQSRGLASYEQYF. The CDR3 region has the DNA TGTGCCAGCAGCCAATCGAGGGGACTAGCAAGCTACGAGCAGTACTTC.